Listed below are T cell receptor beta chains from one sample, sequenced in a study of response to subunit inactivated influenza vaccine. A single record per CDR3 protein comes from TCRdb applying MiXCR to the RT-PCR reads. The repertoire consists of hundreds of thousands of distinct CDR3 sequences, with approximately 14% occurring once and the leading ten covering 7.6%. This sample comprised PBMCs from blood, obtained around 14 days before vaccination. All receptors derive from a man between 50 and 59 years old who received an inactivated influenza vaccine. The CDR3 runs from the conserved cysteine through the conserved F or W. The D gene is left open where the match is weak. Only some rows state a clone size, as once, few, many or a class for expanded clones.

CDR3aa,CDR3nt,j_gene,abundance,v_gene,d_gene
CAWSRGPGANTEAFF,TGTGCCTGGAGCCGGGGACCGGGCGCGAACACTGAAGCTTTCTTT,TRBJ1-1,few,TRBV30,-
CASSFGTGLAFF,TGTGCCAGCAGCTTCGGGACAGGGTTAGCTTTCTTT,TRBJ1-1,few,TRBV27,TRBD1
CASSSMDRTEAFF,TGCGCCAGCAGCTCCATGGATCGGACTGAAGCTTTCTTT,TRBJ1-1,-,TRBV5-1,-
CASSSPGQSSYEQYF,TGCGCCAGCAGCTCTCCGGGACAGAGCTCCTACGAGCAGTACTTC,TRBJ2-7,once,TRBV5-1,TRBD1
CASSKEEGTETQYF,TGTGCCAGCAGTAAGGAGGAGGGGACGGAGACCCAGTACTTC,TRBJ2-5,-,TRBV7-9,-
CASSWEAYDTQYF,TGTGCCAGCAGCTGGGAGGCGTATGATACGCAGTATTTT,TRBJ2-3,many,TRBV7-3,-
CSASVGQRSYEQYF,TGCAGTGCTAGCGTGGGACAGAGGTCCTACGAGCAGTACTTC,TRBJ2-7,many,TRBV20-1,TRBD1
CASSDHTYEQYF,TGTGCCAGCAGCGACCATACCTACGAGCAGTACTTC,TRBJ2-7,-,TRBV5-6,-
CASRGDSRTEAFF,TGTGCCAGCCGCGGTGACAGCAGGACTGAAGCTTTCTTT,TRBJ1-1,-,TRBV10-3,-
CSVEVIANTEAFF,TGCAGCGTTGAAGTCATAGCGAACACTGAAGCTTTCTTT,TRBJ1-1,few,TRBV29-1,-
CASSLGLPGADTQYF,TGTGCCAGCAGTTTAGGACTCCCAGGGGCAGATACGCAGTATTTT,TRBJ2-3,many,TRBV12-3/TRBV12-4,-
CATSDRTETQYF,TGTGCCACCAGTGATAGGACAGAGACCCAGTACTTC,TRBJ2-5,-,TRBV24-1,-
CASSHRPSTDTQYF,TGTGCCAGCAGCCACAGGCCGAGCACAGATACGCAGTATTTT,TRBJ2-3,many,TRBV4-2,-
CATSDFGGEDTGELFF,TGTGCCACCAGTGATTTCGGGGGAGAGGACACCGGGGAGCTGTTTTTT,TRBJ2-2,-,TRBV24-1,-
CASSRGDRVISALHF,TGCGCCAGCAGCCGTGGGGACAGGGTAATTTCGGCCCTCCACTTT,TRBJ1-6,few,TRBV4-3,TRBD1
CASSPRRLASTDTQYF,TGTGCCAGCAGTCCCCGCCGGCTAGCCAGCACAGATACGCAGTATTTT,TRBJ2-3,-,TRBV5-6,-
CASSTPSGLGRAGANVLTF,TGTGCCAGCAGTACCCCCTCGGGGCTAGGAAGGGCTGGGGCCAACGTCCTGACTTTC,TRBJ2-6,-,TRBV6-1,-
CSLSRGELRNEQFF,TGCAGCTTGAGCCGGGGGGAGTTGCGTAATGAGCAGTTCTTC,TRBJ2-1,few,TRBV20-1,TRBD2
CASSPPPGSVGTIYF,TGTGCCAGCAGTCCACCCCCCGGCTCGGTGGGCACCATATATTTT,TRBJ1-3,many,TRBV28,-
CASSLGTSGGRISYNEQFF,TGTGCCAGCAGCCTGGGGACTAGCGGGGGCCGTATCTCCTACAATGAGCAGTTCTTC,TRBJ2-1,few,TRBV11-1,TRBD2
CASSLFPQLAGPTAGDTQYF,TGTGCCAGCAGCTTATTTCCCCAACTAGCGGGTCCAACGGCGGGAGATACGCAGTATTTT,TRBJ2-3,-,TRBV11-1,TRBD2
CSATPTNRGHLFF,TGCAGTGCTACGCCGACAAACAGGGGGCACCTGTTTTTT,TRBJ1-4,many,TRBV20-1,TRBD1
CASSWQGVGDIREQYF,TGCGCCAGCAGCTGGCAGGGTGTCGGAGATATACGAGAGCAGTACTTC,TRBJ2-7,-,TRBV5-1,-
CASSLIQLNTEAFF,TGTGCCAGCAGCTTAATACAGCTGAACACTGAAGCTTTCTTT,TRBJ1-1,-,TRBV5-6,-
CASSLGSGAAQHF,TGTGCCAGCAGCTTAGGTTCAGGGGCGGCCCAGCATTTT,TRBJ1-5,-,TRBV7-9,-
CASSPGPVYEQYF,TGTGCCAGCAGCCCCGGGCCTGTTTACGAGCAGTACTTC,TRBJ2-7,few,TRBV12-3/TRBV12-4,-
CASTLKTGVSNEQYF,TGTGCCAGCACCCTAAAGACAGGGGTTAGCAACGAGCAGTACTTC,TRBJ2-7,few,TRBV6-1,TRBD1
CATSTTRASGSYNEQFF,TGTGCCACCAGTACTACGAGGGCTAGCGGGAGCTACAATGAGCAGTTCTTC,TRBJ2-1,-,TRBV24-1,TRBD2
CSAKRFGSGETQYF,TGCAGTGCTAAGAGATTCGGGTCGGGGGAGACCCAGTACTTC,TRBJ2-5,few,TRBV20-1,-
CASSSHGGKIYEQYF,TGTGCTAGCAGCTCCCATGGCGGGAAAATCTACGAGCAGTACTTC,TRBJ2-7,-,TRBV7-7,-
CAISELIGHRELFF,TGTGCCATCAGTGAGTTAATAGGCCACCGGGAGCTGTTTTTT,TRBJ2-2,many,TRBV10-3,-
CASSLKIAGSSYNEQFF,TGTGCCAGCAGCTTAAAAATAGCGGGTAGCTCCTACAATGAGCAGTTCTTC,TRBJ2-1,few,TRBV7-2,TRBD2
CSGGLAGGNEQFF,TGCAGTGGGGGACTAGCGGGGGGGAATGAGCAGTTCTTC,TRBJ2-1,few,TRBV20-1,TRBD2
CASSHPQTNEREDGNEQFF,TGTGCCAGCAGTCATCCCCAAACCAATGAGCGGGAGGATGGGAATGAGCAGTTCTTC,TRBJ2-1,many,TRBV28,TRBD2
CATSEAISYEQYF,TGTGCCACCAGTGAGGCAATCTCCTACGAGCAGTACTTC,TRBJ2-7,many,TRBV24-1,-
CASSYREAAYEQYF,TGTGCCAGCAGCTACCGGGAGGCAGCCTACGAGCAGTACTTC,TRBJ2-7,few,TRBV3-1,TRBD2
CASSTRTGGNSGANVLTF,TGCGCCAGCAGCACCCGGACAGGGGGCAATTCTGGGGCCAACGTCCTGACTTTC,TRBJ2-6,-,TRBV5-1,TRBD1
CASSLAQGVNTEAFF,TGTGCCAGCAGCTTGGCCCAGGGGGTGAACACTGAAGCTTTCTTT,TRBJ1-1,-,TRBV5-4,TRBD1
CASSLWTGSQETQYF,TGCGCCAGCAGCTTGTGGACAGGCAGCCAAGAGACCCAGTACTTC,TRBJ2-5,-,TRBV4-1,TRBD1
CATSLSGRASYEQYF,TGTGCCACAAGTCTTAGCGGGAGGGCGTCCTACGAGCAGTACTTC,TRBJ2-7,few,TRBV7-2,TRBD2
CASSLTGDRSYEQYF,TGTGCCAGCAGCCTGACGGGGGACAGGTCCTACGAGCAGTACTTC,TRBJ2-7,few,TRBV4-2,TRBD1
CASSLKLDRVSYEQYF,TGTGCCAGCAGTTTAAAGCTGGACAGGGTCTCCTACGAGCAGTACTTC,TRBJ2-7,-,TRBV28,TRBD1
CASSSIQNIQYF,TGTGCCAGTAGTTCTATTCAGAACATTCAGTACTTC,TRBJ2-4,-,TRBV7-2,-
CASRVQESSYEQYF,TGTGCCAGCAGGGTACAGGAGAGCTCCTACGAGCAGTACTTC,TRBJ2-7,few,TRBV27,-
CASRTGTRDTGELFF,TGTGCCAGCAGAACCGGGACTAGGGACACCGGGGAGCTGTTTTTT,TRBJ2-2,many,TRBV7-8,TRBD2
CASRTDRDGTIYF,TGTGCCAGCAGGACCGACAGGGACGGCACCATATATTTT,TRBJ1-3,-,TRBV12-3/TRBV12-4,TRBD1
CASSESTSGGYNEQFF,TGCGCCAGCAGTGAGTCGACTAGCGGGGGCTACAATGAGCAGTTCTTC,TRBJ2-1,many,TRBV10-1,TRBD2
CASSWGSLDTQYF,TGTGCCAGCAGCTGGGGATCTCTGGATACGCAGTATTTT,TRBJ2-3,-,TRBV7-8,-
CATSRDRGTANEAFF,TGTGCCACCAGCAGAGATCGGGGGACAGCCAATGAAGCTTTCTTT,TRBJ1-1,-,TRBV15,TRBD1
CASTLEGTITGELFF,TGTGCCAGTACCTTGGAGGGGACCATCACCGGGGAGCTGTTTTTT,TRBJ2-2,-,TRBV6-1,-
CASSQEVFRGNTIYF,TGCGCCAGCAGCCAAGAGGTCTTTCGGGGAAACACCATATATTTT,TRBJ1-3,-,TRBV4-3,-
CSASQAGDGGELFF,TGCAGTGCTAGTCAAGCGGGAGACGGCGGGGAGCTGTTTTTT,TRBJ2-2,-,TRBV20-1,TRBD2
CASSRTGLSTDTQYF,TGCGCCAGCAGCCGGACAGGTTTGAGCACAGATACGCAGTATTTT,TRBJ2-3,few,TRBV10-2,TRBD1